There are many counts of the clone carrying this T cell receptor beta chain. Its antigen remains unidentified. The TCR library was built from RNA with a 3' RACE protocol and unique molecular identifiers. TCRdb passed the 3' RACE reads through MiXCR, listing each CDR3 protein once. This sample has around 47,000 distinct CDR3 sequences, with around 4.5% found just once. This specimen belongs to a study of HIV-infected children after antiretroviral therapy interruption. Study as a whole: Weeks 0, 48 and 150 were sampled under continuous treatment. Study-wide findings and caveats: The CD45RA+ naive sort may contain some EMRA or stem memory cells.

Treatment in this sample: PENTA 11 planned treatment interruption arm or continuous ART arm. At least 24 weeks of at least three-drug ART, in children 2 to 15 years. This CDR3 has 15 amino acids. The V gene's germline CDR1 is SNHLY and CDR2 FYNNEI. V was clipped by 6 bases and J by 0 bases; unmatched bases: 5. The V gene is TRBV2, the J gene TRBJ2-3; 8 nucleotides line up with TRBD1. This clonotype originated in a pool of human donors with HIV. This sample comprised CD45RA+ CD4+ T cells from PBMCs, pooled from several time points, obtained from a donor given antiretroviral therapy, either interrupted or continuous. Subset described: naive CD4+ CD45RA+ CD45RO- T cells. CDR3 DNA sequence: TGTGCCAGCAGGGTGGACAGGGACAGCACAGATACGCAGTATTTT. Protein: CASRVDRDSTDTQYF.